This T cell receptor beta chain originates from a study of CD8 T cells in ankylosing spondylitis. Study-level results: Blood of patients with ankylosing spondylitis appeared to be characterized by a TCR beta motif of eight highly homologous variants.

Quantitative 5'-RACE was performed with molecular barcodes, and it yielded the TCR beta libraries. In TCRdb, the 5' RACE reads were re-called with MiXCR into one record per CDR3 protein. The sample yields about 330,000 distinct CDR3 sequences, 7% to 9% seen once. V was trimmed by 1 base and J by 2 bases, leaving 9 bases between them. Germline CDR1 reads SGHNT; CDR2 reads YENEEA. The CDR3 totals 14 residues. This clonotype was observed a few times. The antigen remains unidentified. The chain has TRBV11-3 and TRBJ2-7, with unresolved D. This sequence originates from a male donor with ankylosing spondylitis. Sequenced material: blood, either unsorted or a sorted T cell fraction (not recorded which). The CDR3: CASSLVLPPYEQYF. In DNA form, the CDR3 reads TGTGCCAGCAGCTTAGTGCTTCCCCCCTACGAGCAGTACTTC.